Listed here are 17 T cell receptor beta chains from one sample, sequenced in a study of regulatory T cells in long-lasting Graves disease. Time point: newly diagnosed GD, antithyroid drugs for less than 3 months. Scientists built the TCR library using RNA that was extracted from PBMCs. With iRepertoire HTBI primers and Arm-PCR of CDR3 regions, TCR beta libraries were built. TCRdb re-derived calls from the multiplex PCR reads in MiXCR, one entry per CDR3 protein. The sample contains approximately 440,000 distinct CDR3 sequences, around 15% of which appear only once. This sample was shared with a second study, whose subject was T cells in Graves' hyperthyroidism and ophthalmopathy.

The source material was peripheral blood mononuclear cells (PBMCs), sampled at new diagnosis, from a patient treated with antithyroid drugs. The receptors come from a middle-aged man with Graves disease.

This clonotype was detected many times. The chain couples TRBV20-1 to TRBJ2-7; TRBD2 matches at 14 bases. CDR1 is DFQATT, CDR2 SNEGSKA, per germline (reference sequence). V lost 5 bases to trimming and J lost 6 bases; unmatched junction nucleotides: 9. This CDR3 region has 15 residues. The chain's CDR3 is CSASTPGLAGVEQYF. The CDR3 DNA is TGCAGTGCTTCCACCCCGGGACTAGCGGGAGTCGAGCAGTACTTC.

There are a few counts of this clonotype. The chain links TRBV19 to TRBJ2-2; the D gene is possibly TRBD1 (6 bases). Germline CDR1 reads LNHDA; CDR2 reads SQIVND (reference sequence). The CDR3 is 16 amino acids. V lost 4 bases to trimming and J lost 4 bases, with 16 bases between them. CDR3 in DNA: TGTGCCAGTAGTACCCGGGACAAGCCTCCCACCGGGGAGCTGTTTTTT. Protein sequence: CASSTRDKPPTGELFF. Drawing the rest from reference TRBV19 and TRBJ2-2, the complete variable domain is DGGITQSPKYLFRKEGQNVTLSCEQNLNHDAMYWYRQDPGQGLRLIYYSQIVNDFQKGDIAEGYSVSREKKESFPLTVTSAQKNPTAFYLCASSTRDKPPTGELFFGEGSRLTVL.

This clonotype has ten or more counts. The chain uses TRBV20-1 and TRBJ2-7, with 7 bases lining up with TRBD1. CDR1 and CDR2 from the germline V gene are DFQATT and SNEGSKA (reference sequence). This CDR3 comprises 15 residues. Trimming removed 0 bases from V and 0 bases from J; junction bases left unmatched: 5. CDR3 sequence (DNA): TGCAGTGCTAGAGACATGGACAGGAGCTCCTACGAGCAGTACTTC. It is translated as CSARDMDRSSYEQYF.

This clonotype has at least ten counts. DNA of the CDR3: TGTGCCACCAGCCGGGAAACAAGCAATCAGCCCCAGCATTTT. This gives the protein CATSRETSNQPQHF. The chain is built from TRBV24-1 and TRBJ1-5; no reliable D call. The CDR3 consists of 14 residues. The V end lost 7 bases, the J end lost 1 base, and 10 bases lay between the germline ends. Germline CDR1 and CDR2: KGHDR and SFDVKD.

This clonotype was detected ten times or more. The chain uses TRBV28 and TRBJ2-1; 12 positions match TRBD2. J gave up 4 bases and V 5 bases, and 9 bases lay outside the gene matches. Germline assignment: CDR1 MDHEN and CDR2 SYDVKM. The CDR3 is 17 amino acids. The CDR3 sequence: CASSPHTGTSGYNEQFF. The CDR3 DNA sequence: TGTGCCAGCAGTCCACACACCGGGACTAGCGGGTACAATGAGCAGTTCTTC.

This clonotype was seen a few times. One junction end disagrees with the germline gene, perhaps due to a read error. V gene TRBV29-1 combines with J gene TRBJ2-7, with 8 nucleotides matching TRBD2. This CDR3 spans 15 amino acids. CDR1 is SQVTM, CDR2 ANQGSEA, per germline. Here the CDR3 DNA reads TGCAGCGTTGAAGATCTTCGGACTAGCTCCCACGAGCAGTACTTC. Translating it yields CSVEDLRTSSHEQYF.

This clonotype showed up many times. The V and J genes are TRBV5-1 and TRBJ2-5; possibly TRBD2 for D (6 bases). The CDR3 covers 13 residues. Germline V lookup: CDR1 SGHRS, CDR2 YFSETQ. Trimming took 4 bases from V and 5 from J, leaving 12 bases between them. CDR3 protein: CASSDGTSETQYF. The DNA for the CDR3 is TGCGCCAGCAGCGACGGGACTTCGGAGACCCAGTACTTC.

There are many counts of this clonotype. CDR3 coding DNA: TGTGCCAGCAGTGTCCACGGGGCAGGGGTTCCCGGGGAGCTGTTTTTT. It translates to CASSVHGAGVPGELFF. The chain links TRBV2 to TRBJ2-2; weak D call: TRBD1 (6 bases). Trimming cost V 4 bases and J 6 bases, with 18 bases left between them. The germline V gene encodes CDR1 SNHLY and CDR2 FYNNEI. The CDR3 spans 16 residues.

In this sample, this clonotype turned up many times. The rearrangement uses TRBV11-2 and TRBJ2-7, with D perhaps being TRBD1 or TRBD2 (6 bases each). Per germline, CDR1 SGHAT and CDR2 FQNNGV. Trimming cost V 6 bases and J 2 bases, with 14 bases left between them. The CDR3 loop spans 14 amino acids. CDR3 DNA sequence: TGTGCCAGCAGTTCGTCGGAGGGGGCCTACGAGCAGTACTTC. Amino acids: CASSSSEGAYEQYF.

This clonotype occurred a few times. Here the CDR3 reads CASSRVGNEQFF. The CDR3, as DNA: TGTGCCAGCAGCCGGGTCGGGAATGAGCAGTTCTTC. The chain is built from TRBV7-9 and TRBJ2-1; unclear D gene. The CDR3 sequence is 12 residues long. Per germline, CDR1 SEHNR and CDR2 FQNEAQ (reference sequence). V was shortened by 5 bases and J by 7 bases, with 9 bases between the two germline ends.

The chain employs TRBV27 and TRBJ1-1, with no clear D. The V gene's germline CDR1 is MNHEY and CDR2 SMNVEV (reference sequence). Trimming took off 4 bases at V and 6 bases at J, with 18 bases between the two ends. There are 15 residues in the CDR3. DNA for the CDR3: TGTGCCAGCAGTTATACCCGGGTCCCCGAGCCTGAAGCTTTCTTT. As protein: CASSYTRVPEPEAFF.

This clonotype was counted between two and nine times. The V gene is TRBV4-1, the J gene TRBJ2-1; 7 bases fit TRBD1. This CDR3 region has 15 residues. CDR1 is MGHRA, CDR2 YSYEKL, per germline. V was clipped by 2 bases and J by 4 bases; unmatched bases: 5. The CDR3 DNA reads TGCGCCAGCAGCCAACCGGGACAGAAATACAATGAGCAGTTCTTC. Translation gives CASSQPGQKYNEQFF.

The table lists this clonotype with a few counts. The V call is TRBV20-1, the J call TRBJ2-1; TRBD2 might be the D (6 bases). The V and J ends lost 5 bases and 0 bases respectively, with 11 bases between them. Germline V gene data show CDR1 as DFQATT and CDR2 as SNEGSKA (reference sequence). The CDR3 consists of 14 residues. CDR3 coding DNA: TGCAGTGCTCCTGGGGACTTCTCCTACAATGAGCAGTTCTTC. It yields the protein CSAPGDFSYNEQFF.

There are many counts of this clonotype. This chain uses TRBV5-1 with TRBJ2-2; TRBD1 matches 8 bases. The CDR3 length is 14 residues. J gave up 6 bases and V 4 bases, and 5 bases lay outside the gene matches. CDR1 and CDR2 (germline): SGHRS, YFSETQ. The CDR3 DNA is TGCGCCAGCAGCGCGGTACAGGGGGCCGGGGAGCTGTTTTTT. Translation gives CASSAVQGAGELFF.

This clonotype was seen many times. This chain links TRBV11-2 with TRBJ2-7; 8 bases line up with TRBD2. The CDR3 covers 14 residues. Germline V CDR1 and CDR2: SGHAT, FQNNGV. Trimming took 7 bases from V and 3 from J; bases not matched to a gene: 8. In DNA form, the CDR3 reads TGTGCCAGCACCTTCGGGGGGGGCGGCTACGAGCAGTACTTC. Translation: CASTFGGGGYEQYF.

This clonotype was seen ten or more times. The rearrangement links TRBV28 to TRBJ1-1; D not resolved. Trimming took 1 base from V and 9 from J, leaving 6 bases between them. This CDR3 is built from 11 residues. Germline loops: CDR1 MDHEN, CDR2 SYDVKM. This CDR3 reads CASSLLSKAFF. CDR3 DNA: TGTGCCAGCAGTTTATTGTCAAAAGCTTTCTTT.

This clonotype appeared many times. CDR3 sequence (DNA): TGTGCCAGCACCACTCCCCCCTATCAGCCCCAGCATTTT. This encodes CASTTPPYQPQHF. This chain connects TRBV28 to TRBJ1-5; the D is unclear. Trimming left V 7 bases short and J 5 bases short, with 12 bases between. Germline CDR1 is MDHEN and CDR2 is SYDVKM. The CDR3 totals 13 residues. Combining the CDR3 with reference TRBV28 and TRBJ1-5 gives the whole variable domain DVKVTQSSRYLVKRTGEKVFLECVQDMDHENMFWYRQDPGLGLRLIYFSYDVKMKEKGDIPEGYSVSREKKERFSLILESASTNQTSMYLCASTTPPYQPQHFGDGTRLSIL.